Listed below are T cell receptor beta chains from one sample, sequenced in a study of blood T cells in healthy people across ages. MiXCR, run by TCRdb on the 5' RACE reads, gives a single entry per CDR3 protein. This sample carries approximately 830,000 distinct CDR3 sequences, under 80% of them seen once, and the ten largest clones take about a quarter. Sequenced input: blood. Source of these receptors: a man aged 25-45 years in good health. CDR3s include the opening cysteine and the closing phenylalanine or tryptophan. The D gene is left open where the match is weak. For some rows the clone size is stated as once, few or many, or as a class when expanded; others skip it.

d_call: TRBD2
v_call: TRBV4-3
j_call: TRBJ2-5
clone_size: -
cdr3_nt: TGCGCCAGCAGCCCAACGGGACTAGCGGGGGACCAAGAGACCCAGTACTTC
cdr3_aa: CASSPTGLAGDQETQYF

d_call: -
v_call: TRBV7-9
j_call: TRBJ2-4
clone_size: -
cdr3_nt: TGTGCCAGCAGCTCCGGGCGGGACAAAGAAAACATTCAGTACTTC
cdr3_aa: CASSSGRDKENIQYF

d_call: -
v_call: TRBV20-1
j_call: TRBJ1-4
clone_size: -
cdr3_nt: TGCAGTGCAACAGACAGCCAGACAACTAATGAAAAACTGTTTTTT
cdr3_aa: CSATDSQTTNEKLFF

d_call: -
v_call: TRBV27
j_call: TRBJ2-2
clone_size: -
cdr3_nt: TGTGCCAGCGCAAATACCGGGGAGCTGTTTTTT
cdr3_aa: CASANTGELFF

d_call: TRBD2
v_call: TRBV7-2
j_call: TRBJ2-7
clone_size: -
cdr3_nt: TGTGCCAGCAGCTCTACTAGCGGGGGGCGGTACGAGCAGTACTTC
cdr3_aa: CASSSTSGGRYEQYF

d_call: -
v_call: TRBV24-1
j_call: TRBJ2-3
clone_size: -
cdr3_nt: TGTGCCACCAGTGATCTGCCCGGAGATACGCAGTATTTT
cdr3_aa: CATSDLPGDTQYF

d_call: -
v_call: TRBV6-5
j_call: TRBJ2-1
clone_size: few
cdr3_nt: TGTGCCAGCAGTTCTCAGGGCCGCAACAATGAGCAGTTCTTC
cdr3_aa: CASSSQGRNNEQFF

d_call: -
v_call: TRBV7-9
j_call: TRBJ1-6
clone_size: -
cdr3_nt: TGTGCCAGCAGCTTCCAGGATTCACCCCTCCACTTT
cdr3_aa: CASSFQDSPLHF

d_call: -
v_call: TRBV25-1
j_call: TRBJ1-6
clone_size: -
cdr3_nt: TGTGCCAGCAGTGGTCCGGGTCTTAGGAATTCACCCCTCCACTTT
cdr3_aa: CASSGPGLRNSPLHF

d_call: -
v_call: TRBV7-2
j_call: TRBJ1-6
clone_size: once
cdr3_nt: TGTGCCAGCAGCTTACAGAGCTCCAATTCACCCCTCCACTTT
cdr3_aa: CASSLQSSNSPLHF

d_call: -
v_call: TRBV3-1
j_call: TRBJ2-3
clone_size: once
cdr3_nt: TGTGCCAGCAGCTTATCCGAAAGCACAGATACGCAGTATTTT
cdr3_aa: CASSLSESTDTQYF

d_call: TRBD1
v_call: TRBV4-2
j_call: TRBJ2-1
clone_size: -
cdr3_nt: TGTGCCAGCAGCCAATCCCGGACAGGGGGAGGGAGGAATGAGCAGTTCTTC
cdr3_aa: CASSQSRTGGGRNEQFF

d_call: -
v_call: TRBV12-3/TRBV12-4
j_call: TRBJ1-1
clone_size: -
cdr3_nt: TGTGCCAGCAGTACCCATCAAACAGGGGAAGCTTTCTTT
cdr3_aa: CASSTHQTGEAFF

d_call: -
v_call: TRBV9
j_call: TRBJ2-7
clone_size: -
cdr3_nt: TGTGCCAGCAGCGTAGAAGAATTCCACGAGCAGTACTTC
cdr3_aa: CASSVEEFHEQYF

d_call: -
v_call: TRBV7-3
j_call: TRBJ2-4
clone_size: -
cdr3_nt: TGTGCCAGCAGCCCGACGGGGACCTATGGCAAAAACATTCAGTACTTC
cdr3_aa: CASSPTGTYGKNIQYF

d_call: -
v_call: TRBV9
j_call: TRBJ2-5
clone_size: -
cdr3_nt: TGTGTCAGCAGCGTAGTAGGGACACTGTACCAAGAGACCCAGTACTTC
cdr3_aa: CVSSVVGTLYQETQYF